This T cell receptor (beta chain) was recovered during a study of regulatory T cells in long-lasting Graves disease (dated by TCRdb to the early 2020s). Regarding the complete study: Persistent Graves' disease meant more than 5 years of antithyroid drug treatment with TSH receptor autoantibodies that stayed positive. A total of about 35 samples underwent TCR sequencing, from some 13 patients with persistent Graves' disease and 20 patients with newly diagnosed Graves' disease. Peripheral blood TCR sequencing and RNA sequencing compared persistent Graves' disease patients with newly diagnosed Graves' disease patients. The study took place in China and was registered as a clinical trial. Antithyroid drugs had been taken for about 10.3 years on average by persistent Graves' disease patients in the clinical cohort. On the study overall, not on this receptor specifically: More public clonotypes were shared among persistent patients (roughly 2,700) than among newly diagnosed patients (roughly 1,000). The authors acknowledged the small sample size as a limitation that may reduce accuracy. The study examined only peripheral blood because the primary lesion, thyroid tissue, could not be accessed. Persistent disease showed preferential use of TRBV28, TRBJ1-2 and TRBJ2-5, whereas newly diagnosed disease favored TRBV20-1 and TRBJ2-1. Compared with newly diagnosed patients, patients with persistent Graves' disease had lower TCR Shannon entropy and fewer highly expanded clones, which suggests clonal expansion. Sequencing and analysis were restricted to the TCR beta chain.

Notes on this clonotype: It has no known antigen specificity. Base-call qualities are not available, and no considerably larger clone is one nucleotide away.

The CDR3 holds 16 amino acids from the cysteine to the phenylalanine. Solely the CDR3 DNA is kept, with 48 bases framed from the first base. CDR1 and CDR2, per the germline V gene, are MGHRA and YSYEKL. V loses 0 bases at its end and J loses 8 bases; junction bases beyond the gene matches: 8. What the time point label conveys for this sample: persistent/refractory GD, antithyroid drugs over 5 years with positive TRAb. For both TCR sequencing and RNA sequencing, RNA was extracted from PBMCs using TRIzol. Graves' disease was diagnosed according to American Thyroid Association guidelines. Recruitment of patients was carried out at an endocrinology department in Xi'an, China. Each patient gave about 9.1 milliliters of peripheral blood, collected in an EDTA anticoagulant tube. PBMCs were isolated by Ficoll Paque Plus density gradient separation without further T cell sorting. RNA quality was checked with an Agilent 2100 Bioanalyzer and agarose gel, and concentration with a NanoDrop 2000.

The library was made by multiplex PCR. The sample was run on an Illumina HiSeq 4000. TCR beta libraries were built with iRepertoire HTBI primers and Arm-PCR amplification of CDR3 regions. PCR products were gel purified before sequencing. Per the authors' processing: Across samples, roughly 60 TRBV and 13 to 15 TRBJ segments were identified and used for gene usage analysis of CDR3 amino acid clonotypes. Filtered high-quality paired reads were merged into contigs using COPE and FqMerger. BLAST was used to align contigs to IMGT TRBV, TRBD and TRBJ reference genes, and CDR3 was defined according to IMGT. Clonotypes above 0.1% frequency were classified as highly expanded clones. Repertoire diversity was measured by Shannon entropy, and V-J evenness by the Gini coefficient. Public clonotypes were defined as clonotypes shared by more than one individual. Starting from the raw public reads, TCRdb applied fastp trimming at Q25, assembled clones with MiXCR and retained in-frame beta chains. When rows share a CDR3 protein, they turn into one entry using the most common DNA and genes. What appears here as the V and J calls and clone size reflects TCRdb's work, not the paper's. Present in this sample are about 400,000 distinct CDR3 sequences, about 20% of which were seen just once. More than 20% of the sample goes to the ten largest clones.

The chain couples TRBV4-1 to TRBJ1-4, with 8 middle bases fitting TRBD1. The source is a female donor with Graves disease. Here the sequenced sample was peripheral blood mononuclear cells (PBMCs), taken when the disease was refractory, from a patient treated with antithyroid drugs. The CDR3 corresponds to CASSQEAGRGQEKLFF. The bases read TGCGCCAGCAGCCAAGAGGCGGGCAGGGGGCAGGAAAAACTGTTTTTT.